Shown below are 21 T cell receptor beta chains from a single sample sequenced in a study of blood T cell repertoires in COVID-19 (TCRdb year 2020). Libraries were prepared through the immunoSEQ multiplex PCR assay. TCRdb limited this immuneACCESS table to in-frame rearrangements with V and J called. A share of clones is missing; checked studies link under half to unresolved V genes, and the rest is unexplained. The sample records approximately 100,000 clones, more than 75% of which are singletons. The ten largest clones add up to 9.5% to 13% of the sample. The sample consisted of peripheral blood. These receptors were collected from a woman under 40 with acute or convalescent COVID-19.

V usage is TRBV19 and J usage is TRBJ1-4; TRBD1 matches 8 bases. The germline V gene encodes CDR1 LNHDA and CDR2 SQIVND (reference sequence). This CDR3 has 20 amino acids. The ends lost 7 bases at V and 0 bases at J; junction bases unmatched: 19. The CDR3 here is CASMGQEETGVSATNEKLFF. In DNA, the CDR3 is TGTGCCAGTATGGGACAGGAAGAAACGGGCGTTAGTGCAACTAATGAAAAACTGTTTTTT.

As regards this clone: Within the sample, other DNA sequences also encode this same CDR3. V and J are TRBV7-6 and TRBJ2-7; 9 positions agree with TRBD1. The CDR3 runs to 14 residues. The V segment lost 3 bases and the J segment 1 base; nucleotides outside the gene matches: 1. Looked up from germline, CDR1 is SGHVS and CDR2 is FNYEAQ. The DNA of the CDR3 is TGTGCCAGCAGCTTTGGGACAGGGTCCTACGAGCAGTACTTC. Amino acid sequence: CASSFGTGSYEQYF.

This rearrangement joins TRBV5-1 to TRBJ1-3; D is unclear. CDR1 and CDR2 from the germline V gene are SGHRS and YFSETQ. This CDR3 has 16 amino acids. Trimming removed 0 bases from V and 0 bases from J, with 10 bases in between. This CDR3 reads CASSLESLRSGNTIYF. CDR3 in DNA: TGCGCCAGCAGCTTGGAGAGTTTACGCTCTGGAAACACCATATATTTT.

CDR3 in DNA: TGTGCCAGCAGTCCATGGGGGGGGGCGCTTACTGAAGCTTTCTTT. Its translation is CASSPWGGALTEAFF. J is TRBJ1-1 and V is TRBV28; maybe TRBD1 (6 bases). This CDR3 contains 15 residues. From germline, CDR1 is MDHEN and CDR2 SYDVKM. V lost 5 bases to trimming and J lost 5 bases, with 18 bases between them.

J is TRBJ2-1 and V is TRBV1; the DNA was not used to check the table's D call, TRBD2. TRBV1 is marked as a pseudogene. The CDR3 is 15 residues long. CDR3 region: CTSRTLAGIYNEQFF. The CDR3 DNA follows: TGCACCAGCAGAACGCTAGCGGGAATTTACAATGAGCAGTTCTTC.

The CDR3 is CASSDPGTGDSNQPQHF. The CDR3 DNA reads TGTGCCAGCAGCGACCCAGGGACAGGGGATAGCAATCAGCCCCAGCATTTT. This rearrangement joins TRBV28 to TRBJ1-5, with 10 bases matching TRBD1. J was trimmed by 0 bases and V by 6 bases; bases with no gene match: 8. The CDR3 has 17 residues. Germline V gene data show CDR1 as MDHEN and CDR2 as SYDVKM.

This rearrangement joins TRBV9 to TRBJ1-1; a possible D gene is TRBD1 (6 bases). CDR1 and CDR2 from the germline V gene are SGDLS and YYNGEE. V gave up 5 bases and J gave up 8 bases, with 13 bases separating them. The CDR3 length is 12 residues. The CDR3 coding sequence is TGTGCCAGCAGTGGAAAAACAGGGGAAGCTTTCTTT. Protein sequence: CASSGKTGEAFF.

The V call is TRBV7-9, the J call TRBJ2-7; D may be TRBD2 (5 bases). The CDR3 runs to 15 residues. V lost 5 bases and J lost 1, with 15 bases in between. Germline lookup yields CDR1 SEHNR and CDR2 FQNEAQ (reference sequence). CDR3 DNA sequence: TGTGCCAGCAGCCCACAAGGAGGTTCTTCCTACGAGCAGTACTTC. As protein: CASSPQGGSSYEQYF.

The chain's CDR3 is CASSLEISYMNTEAFF. The CDR3 bases are TGTGCCAGCAGCTTAGAGATTTCATACATGAACACTGAAGCTTTCTTT. The chain employs TRBV11-2 and TRBJ1-1; D unresolved. Germline CDR1 is SGHAT and CDR2 is FQNNGV. Trimming stripped 0 bases from V and 0 bases from J, with 11 bases between. CDR3 length equals 16 residues.

This chain uses TRBV9 with TRBJ2-1, with 15 bases fitting TRBD2. The length of the CDR3 is 18 residues. Looked up from germline, CDR1 is SGDLS and CDR2 is YYNGEE. J lost 3 bases, V lost 2 bases, and 6 bases had no gene match. CDR3: CASSVGLAGGNSYNEQFF. DNA of the CDR3: TGTGCCAGCAGCGTGGGACTAGCGGGGGGTAACAGCTACAATGAGCAGTTCTTC.

The rearrangement links TRBV9 to TRBJ2-5; TRBD2 is a possible D gene (7 bases). CDR3 length equals 15 residues. Trimming stripped 5 bases from V and 3 bases from J, with 17 bases between. In germline, CDR1 is SGDLS, CDR2 YYNGEE. As DNA, the CDR3 is TGTGCCAGCAGTTTAGAGGGGGGGATTGAAGAGACCCAGTACTTC. Protein: CASSLEGGIEETQYF.

The CDR3 bases are TGTGCCAGCAGCTTCCTTAGTCAGCCCCAGCATTTT. Translated: CASSFLSQPQHF. This chain joins TRBV5-6 and TRBJ1-5, with D unclear. V dropped 2 bases and J dropped 6 bases, with 6 bases sitting between them. In germline, CDR1 is SGHDT, CDR2 YYEEEE. CDR3 size: 12 residues.

The chain joins TRBV11-3 to TRBJ2-1; D is undetermined. Germline values: CDR1 SGHNT, CDR2 YENEEA. There are 12 residues in the CDR3. Deletions cut 6 bases from V and 6 bases from J, with 9 bases between. The DNA of the CDR3 is TGTGCCAGCAGAGCAGAGGTCAATGAGCAGTTCTTC. Amino acids: CASRAEVNEQFF.

CDR3 sequence (DNA): TGTGCCAGCAGCTCGGAGGGTTTAGGGTATGGCTCCTACGAGCAGTACTTC. Amino acids: CASSSEGLGYGSYEQYF. The chain combines TRBV5-6 with TRBJ2-7; D is possibly TRBD2 (6 bases). The length of the CDR3 is 17 residues. Trimming shortened V by 3 bases and J by 0 bases, and 19 bases separated the two germline ends. Per germline, CDR1 SGHDT and CDR2 YYEEEE.

This sequence joins TRBV5-8 and TRBJ2-7; 7 positions agree with TRBD2. The CDR3 spans 15 residues. The ends lost 2 bases at V and 3 bases at J; junction bases unmatched: 8. Germline V gene lookup returns CDR1 SGHTS and CDR2 YDEGEE. The CDR3 spells CASSFFSGFIYEQYF. Here the CDR3 DNA reads TGTGCCAGCAGCTTTTTTAGCGGGTTCATCTACGAGCAGTACTTC.

The chain is built from TRBV2 and TRBJ2-2; TRBD2 is a possible D gene (6 bases). CDR1 and CDR2 from the germline V gene are SNHLY and FYNNEI. The length of the CDR3 is 14 residues. V was cut by 6 bases and J by 1 base, with 9 bases left in between. The CDR3 here is CASRGGWNTGELFF. The CDR3 DNA is TGTGCCAGCAGGGGAGGCTGGAACACCGGGGAGCTGTTTTTT.

This chain joins TRBV9 and TRBJ2-5; possibly TRBD1 for D (5 bases). Trimming took off 0 bases at V and 2 bases at J, with 11 bases between the two ends. There are 15 residues in the CDR3. Germline CDR1 is SGDLS and CDR2 is YYNGEE. In nucleotides, the CDR3 is TGTGCCAGCAGCGTAGGGGGCTCCGGACAAGAGACCCAGTACTTC. Protein: CASSVGGSGQETQYF.

Concerning this clone itself: This same CDR3 is encoded by further DNA sequences in the sample. The chain has TRBV2 and TRBJ1-6; no firm D call. CDR3 size: 14 residues. The germline CDR1 and CDR2 sequences are SNHLY and FYNNEI. V lost 0 bases to trimming and J lost 6 bases, with 6 bases between them. The CDR3 protein is CASSEARLNSPLHF. CDR3 DNA: TGTGCCAGCAGTGAAGCGCGCCTTAATTCACCCCTCCACTTT.

V and J are TRBV18 and TRBJ2-1, with 13 bases matching TRBD2. With V trimmed by 3 bases and J by 7 bases, 0 bases remained unmatched. Germline V CDR1 and CDR2: KGHSH, LQKENI. There are 14 residues in the CDR3. This CDR3 reads CASSPGLAGNEQFF. In DNA form, the CDR3 reads TGTGCCAGCTCACCGGGACTAGCGGGGAATGAGCAGTTCTTC.

There are a few counts of this clone. This rearrangement joins TRBV24-1 to TRBJ1-5; 7 positions match TRBD1. The V and J ends lost 7 bases and 6 bases, in that order; junction bases with no gene match: 11. From germline, CDR1 is KGHDR and CDR2 SFDVKD. CDR3 length: 15 amino acids. CDR3 protein: CATRRTGVEGQPQHF. Written as DNA, the CDR3 is TGTGCCACCAGAAGAACAGGGGTAGAAGGTCAGCCCCAGCATTTT.

The chain recombines TRBV7-9 with TRBJ2-6, with a tentative D call TRBD1 (6 bases). This CDR3 has 16 residues. Trimming shortened V by 8 bases and J by 0 bases, and 14 bases separated the two germline ends. Germline CDR1 and CDR2: SEHNR and FQNEAQ (reference sequence). The CDR3 protein is CASPAQGSSGANVLTF. CDR3 in DNA: TGTGCCAGCCCGGCGCAGGGGAGCTCTGGGGCCAACGTCCTGACTTTC.